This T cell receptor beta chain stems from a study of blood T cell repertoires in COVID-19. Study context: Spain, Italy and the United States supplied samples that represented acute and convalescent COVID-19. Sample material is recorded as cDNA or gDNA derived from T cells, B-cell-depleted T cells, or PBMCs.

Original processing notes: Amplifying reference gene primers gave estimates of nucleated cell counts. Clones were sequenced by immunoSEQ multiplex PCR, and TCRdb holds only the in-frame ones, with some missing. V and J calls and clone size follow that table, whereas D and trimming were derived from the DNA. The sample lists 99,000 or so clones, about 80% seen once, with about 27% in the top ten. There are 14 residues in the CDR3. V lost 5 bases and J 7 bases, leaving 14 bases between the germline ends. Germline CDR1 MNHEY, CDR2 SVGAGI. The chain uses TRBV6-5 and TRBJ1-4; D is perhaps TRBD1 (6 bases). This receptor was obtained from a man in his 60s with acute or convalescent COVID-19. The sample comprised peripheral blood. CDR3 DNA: TGTGCCAGCAGTCGCACAGGGAATGGTGAAAAACTGTTTTTT. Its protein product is CASSRTGNGEKLFF.